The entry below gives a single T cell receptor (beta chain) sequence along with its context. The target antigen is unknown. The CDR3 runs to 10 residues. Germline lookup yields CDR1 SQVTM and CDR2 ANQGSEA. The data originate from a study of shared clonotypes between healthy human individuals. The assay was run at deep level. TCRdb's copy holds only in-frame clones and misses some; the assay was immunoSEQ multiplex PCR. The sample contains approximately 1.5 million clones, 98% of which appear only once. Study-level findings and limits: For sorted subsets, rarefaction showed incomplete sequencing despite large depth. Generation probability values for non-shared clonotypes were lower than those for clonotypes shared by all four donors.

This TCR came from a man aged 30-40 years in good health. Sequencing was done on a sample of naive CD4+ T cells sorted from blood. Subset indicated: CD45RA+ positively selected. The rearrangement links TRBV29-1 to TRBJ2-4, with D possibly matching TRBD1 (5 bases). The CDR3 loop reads CRGRQNIQYF. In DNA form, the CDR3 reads TGCAGGGGCCGACAGAACATTCAGTACTTC. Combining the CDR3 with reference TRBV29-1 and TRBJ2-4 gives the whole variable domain SAVISQKPSRDICQRGTSLTIQCQVDSQVTMMFWYRQQPGQSLTLIATANQGSEATYESGFVIDKFPISRPNLTFSTLTVSNMSPEDSSIYLCRGRQNIQYFGAGTRLSVL.